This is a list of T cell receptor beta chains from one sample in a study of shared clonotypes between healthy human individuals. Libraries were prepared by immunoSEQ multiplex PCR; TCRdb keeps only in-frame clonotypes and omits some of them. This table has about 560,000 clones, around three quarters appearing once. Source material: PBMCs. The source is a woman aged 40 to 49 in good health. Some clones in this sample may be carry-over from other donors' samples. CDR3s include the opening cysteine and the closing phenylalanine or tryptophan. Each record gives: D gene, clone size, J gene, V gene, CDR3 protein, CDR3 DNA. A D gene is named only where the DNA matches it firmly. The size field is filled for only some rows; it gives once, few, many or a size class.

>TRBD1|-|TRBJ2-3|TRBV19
CASSMWTGMADTQYF
TGTGCCAGTAGTATGTGGACAGGGATGGCAGATACGCAGTATTTT
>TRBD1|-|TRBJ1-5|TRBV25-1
CASSGPGQGNQPQHF
TGTGCCAGCAGTGGCCCGGGACAGGGCAATCAGCCCCAGCATTTT
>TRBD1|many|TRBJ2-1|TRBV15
CATSREGQGGYNEQFF
TGTGCCACCAGCAGGGAGGGACAGGGGGGATACAATGAGCAGTTCTTC
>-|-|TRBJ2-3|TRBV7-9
CASSPPAHTQYF
TGTGCCAGCAGCCCCCCGGCCCATACGCAGTATTTT
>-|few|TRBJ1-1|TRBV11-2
CASSWTLAEAFF
TGTGCCAGCAGTTGGACATTAGCTGAAGCTTTCTTT
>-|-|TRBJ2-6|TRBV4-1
CASSGRDSGANVLTF
TGCGCCAGCAGCGGCAGAGATTCTGGGGCCAACGTCCTGACTTTC
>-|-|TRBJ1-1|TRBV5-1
CASSTRGGRGDTEAFF
TGCGCCAGCAGCACGAGAGGGGGTCGCGGGGACACTGAAGCTTTCTTT
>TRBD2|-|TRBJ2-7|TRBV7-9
CASSWDGSGVEQYF
TGTGCCAGCAGCTGGGACGGGAGCGGGGTCGAGCAGTACTTC
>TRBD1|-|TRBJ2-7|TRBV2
CASNQGARSYEQYF
TGTGCCAGCAACCAGGGGGCGAGATCCTACGAGCAGTACTTC
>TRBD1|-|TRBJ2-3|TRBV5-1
CASHATGGTDTQYF
TGCGCCAGCCACGCGACAGGGGGGACAGATACGCAGTATTTT
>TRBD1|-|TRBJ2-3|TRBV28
CASSRDRVTDTQYF
TGTGCCAGTTCTCGGGACAGGGTCACAGATACGCAGTATTTT
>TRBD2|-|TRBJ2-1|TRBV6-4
CASSEASGSFNEQFF
TGTGCCAGCAGTGAGGCTAGCGGGAGTTTCAATGAGCAGTTCTTC